This TCR beta chain was found in a study of blood T cells in healthy people across ages. Study-level information: About one barcoded beta molecule per two T cells was the capture yield of template switching.

This clonotype was detected many times. The antigen remains unidentified. Overall study results and limits: Roughly linear age-related decline in beta diversity appeared, significant by age around 42. The authors considered diversity estimates from one million T cells to be underestimates.

Every donor contributed roughly 10 milliliters of peripheral blood by blood draw. For the second PCR, which ran for roughly 6 to 12 cycles, a sample-barcoded 5' primer and a J-beta primer mix were used. TCRdb reanalysed the 5' RACE reads using MiXCR and keeps one entry per CDR3 protein. This sample has more than 800,000 distinct CDR3 sequences, with more than 25% found just once. The V segment lost 2 bases and the J segment 0 bases; nucleotides outside the gene matches: 10. This CDR3 is built from 18 residues. The V gene's germline CDR1 is LGHNA and CDR2 YSLEER. This sequence was found in a woman aged 80 or over in good health. The V gene is TRBV4-3, the J gene TRBJ1-2; TRBD1 matches 9 bases. Sequenced sample: blood. The CDR3: CASSQNRGQGPSNYGYTF. In DNA form, the CDR3 reads TGCGCCAGCAGCCAAAATAGGGGACAGGGTCCCTCTAACTATGGCTACACCTTC.